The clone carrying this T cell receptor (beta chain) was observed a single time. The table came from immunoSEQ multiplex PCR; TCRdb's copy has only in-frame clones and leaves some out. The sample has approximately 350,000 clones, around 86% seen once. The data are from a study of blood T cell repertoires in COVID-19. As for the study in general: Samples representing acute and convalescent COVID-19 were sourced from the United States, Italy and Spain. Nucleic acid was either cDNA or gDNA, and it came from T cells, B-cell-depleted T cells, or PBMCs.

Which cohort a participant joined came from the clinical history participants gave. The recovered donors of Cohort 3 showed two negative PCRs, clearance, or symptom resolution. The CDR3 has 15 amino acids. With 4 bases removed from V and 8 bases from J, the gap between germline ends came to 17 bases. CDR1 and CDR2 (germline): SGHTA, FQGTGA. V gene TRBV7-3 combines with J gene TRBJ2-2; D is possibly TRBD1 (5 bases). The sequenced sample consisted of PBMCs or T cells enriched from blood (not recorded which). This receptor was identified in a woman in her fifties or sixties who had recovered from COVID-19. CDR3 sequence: CASSSSLGAAGELFF. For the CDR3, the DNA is TGTGCCAGCAGCTCCTCCTTAGGGGCGGCTGGGGAGCTGTTTTTT.